This TCR beta chain is drawn from a study of graft-versus-host responses after intestinal transplantation. The wider study: Once they had received anti-thymocyte globulin induction, all recipients took tacrolimus and steroids for about three years. Study-level points and caveats: Across patients carrying graft-donor T cell macrochimerism, allografts held high graft-versus-host to host-versus-graft clonal ratios. The recipient marrow held GvH clones, and some of them showed up first in ileum or blood.

The trim removed 5 bases at V and 3 bases at J, leaving 7 bases unmatched. The CDR3 spans 15 residues. In germline, CDR1 is MDHEN, CDR2 SYDVKM. Clones were read by immunoSEQ multiplex PCR, and TCRdb kept only the in-frame ones, dropping some. The sample has about 35,000 clones; over 85% are singletons. On this clone itself: Antigen specificity is unknown.

The source was unstimulated CD8+ T cells sorted from spleen or lymph node cells, collected before transplant. The V gene is TRBV28, the J gene TRBJ2-1; 7 nucleotides agree with TRBD2. This TCR was sampled from a human donor who was the organ donor for an intestinal transplant. For the CDR3, the DNA is TGTGCCAGCAGTCAGCTAGCGGCCCTCTACAATGAGCAGTTCTTC. It encodes CASSQLAALYNEQFF.